The rows below give T cell receptor beta chains drawn from one sample of a study of beta chain features in type 1 diabetes. Measured with immunoSEQ multiplex PCR; TCRdb has only the in-frame clones, and not every one. This table has roughly 150,000 clones, over 8.5% appearing once. Sequencing was performed on central memory CD4+ T cells from blood. These receptors came from a man younger than 30 in good health. The CDR3 runs from the conserved cysteine through the conserved F or W. D genes are given only for firm matches. A clone size is listed for some rows: how often the clone was seen (once, few, many), or a class if it is expanded.

v_call	clone_size	j_call	d_call	cdr3_nt	cdr3_aa
TRBV7-3	few	TRBJ2-7	.	TGTGCCAGCAGCTTAATCGGGGGCGAGCAGTACTTC	CASSLIGGEQYF
TRBV18	many	TRBJ2-2	.	TGTGCCAGCTCACCACCTCGTAGTGGGAACACCGGGGAGCTGTTTTTT	CASSPPRSGNTGELFF
TRBV9	.	TRBJ2-1	.	TGTGCCAGCAGCGTAGGGACTTCCAATGAGCAGTTCTTC	CASSVGTSNEQFF
TRBV7-2	.	TRBJ2-2	.	TGTGCCAGCAGCTTAACCCAACAAGGAGGGTCCGGGGAGCTGTTTTTT	CASSLTQQGGSGELFF
TRBV15	few	TRBJ2-6	.	TGTGCCACCAGCAGAGACCCAAACGTCCTGACTTTC	CATSRDPNVLTF
TRBV6-9	.	TRBJ2-1	TRBD1	TGTGCCAGCAGTTATTTGGGGACAGGTTATACTAGTGAGCAGTTCTTC	CASSYLGTGYTSEQFF
TRBV23-1	few	TRBJ2-7	.	TGCGCCAGCAGTCAATCTGAGTTATCGAGCTACGAGCAGTACTTC	CASSQSELSSYEQYF
TRBV6-5	many	TRBJ2-3	.	TGTGCCAGCAGTCGACGTTCTAGCACAGATACGCAGTATTTT	CASSRRSSTDTQYF
TRBV5-4	few	TRBJ2-5	.	TGTGCCAGCAGCCGACAGCAAGAGACCCAGTACTTC	CASSRQQETQYF
TRBV7-2	few	TRBJ2-1	.	TGTGCCAGCAGCTTAACAGTAAACAATGAGCAGTTCTTC	CASSLTVNNEQFF
TRBV7-3	.	TRBJ1-1	.	TGTGCCAGCAGCCATAAGCGAAACACTGAAGCTTTCTTT	CASSHKRNTEAFF
TRBV14	few	TRBJ2-6	TRBD1	TGTGCCAGCAGCCGTAGACCGGGACAGGTTGCCTCTGGGGCCAACGTCCTGACTTTC	CASSRRPGQVASGANVLTF
TRBV28	.	TRBJ1-2	.	TGTGCCGGCCAGAGACAAGGGTCCTATGGCTACACCTTC	CAGQRQGSYGYTF
TRBV7-2	.	TRBJ2-7	TRBD1	TGTGCCAGCAGCTTAGCCCCGGGACAGGGCAACTACGAGCAGTACTTC	CASSLAPGQGNYEQYF
TRBV5-1	.	TRBJ2-7	TRBD2	TGCGCCAGCAGCTTGGTTGGCGGGAGTAAATACGAGCAGTACTTC	CASSLVGGSKYEQYF
TRBV29-1	.	TRBJ1-3	.	TGCAGCGTTGAAGGGAGCCTGAAGGGAAACACCATATATTTT	CSVEGSLKGNTIYF
TRBV7-9	few	TRBJ2-2	TRBD1	TGTGCCAGAAGGGGGACAGGTACCGAGCTGTTTTTT	CARRGTGTELFF
TRBV4-2	many	TRBJ2-3	TRBD2	TGTGCCAGCAGCCAAGGACCGGGACTAGCGGGAGATACGCAGTATTTT	CASSQGPGLAGDTQYF
TRBV29-1	.	TRBJ1-2	.	TGCAGCGCGGGGACTCTTTATGGCTACACCTTC	CSAGTLYGYTF
TRBV9	few	TRBJ2-7	TRBD1	TGTGCCAGCAGCGTAGCGGGGACAGAATCCTACGAGCAGTACTTC	CASSVAGTESYEQYF
TRBV11-2	few	TRBJ2-3	.	TGTGCCAGCAATTCCGCGCTCGGAGATACGCAGTATTTT	CASNSALGDTQYF
TRBV29-1	many	TRBJ1-2	TRBD1	TGCAGCGTTGATCTAGGGACAGCTAACTATGGCTACACCTTC	CSVDLGTANYGYTF
TRBV4-3	few	TRBJ2-7	.	TGCGCCAGCAGCCAAGGGCCAGGGAGCTCCTACGAGCAGTACTTC	CASSQGPGSSYEQYF
TRBV30	.	TRBJ2-7	.	TGTGCCTGGTTCGGGACTCCCACCTACGAGCAGTACTTC	CAWFGTPTYEQYF
TRBV18	few	TRBJ1-6	.	TGTGCCAGCTCCCTTGACTGGGAGAATTCACCCCTCCACTTT	CASSLDWENSPLHF
TRBV29-1	many	TRBJ2-3	TRBD1	TGCAGCGTCGGGACAGGGCGCGGAGATACGCAGTATTTT	CSVGTGRGDTQYF